The 20 T cell receptor delta chains below all came from one sample that was sequenced in a study of gammadelta T cells in human blood. TCRdb redid clone calling on the RT-PCR reads using CATT. This repertoire shows over 200 delta-chain clones, 25% to 30% found once; its top ten account for roughly three fifths. Sequencing was done on a sample of non-Vgamma9Vdelta2 gamma-delta T cells from adult blood. Every receptor here comes from a human donor.

Notes on this clone: This likely stems from a read error, as it lies one base from a far larger clone. The J gene is TRDJ1, the V gene TRDV1, with D perhaps matching TRDD2 (8 bases). The CDR3 runs 23 residues. The V gene's germline CDR1 is TSWWSYY and CDR2 QGS. V lost 4 bases and J lost 3, with 39 bases in between. CDR3 sequence: CALGGLTTSYDLLGTGVSDKLIF. The CDR3 DNA is TGTGCTCTTGGGGGCCTGACTACTTCCTACGACCTACTGGGGACGGGCGTCTCCGATAAACTCATCTTT.

This clone has only a few counts. Since a far larger clone is one base different, this is likely a read error. The rearrangement uses TRDV1 and TRDJ2; weak D call: TRDD2 (5 bases). The CDR3 has 17 residues. CDR1 TSWWSYY and CDR2 QGS come from the germline V gene. V shed 1 base and J shed 4 bases, with 16 bases lying between them. The CDR3, as DNA: TGTGCTCTTGGGGAACCCTACCCATGGCTGTGGACAGCACAACTCTTCTTT. Protein product: CALGEPYPWLWTAQLFF.

This clone counts as hyperexpanded. This CDR3 is also generated by other DNA sequences in the sample. V and J are TRDV1 and TRDJ1; 9 bases are shared with TRDD3. The V and J ends lost 5 bases and 2 bases, in that order; junction bases with no gene match: 24. The CDR3 is 21 amino acids. Germline V gene lookup returns CDR1 TSWWSYY and CDR2 QGS. CDR3 in DNA: TGTGCTCTTGGGCCGCCTCCCTTCCCTCCTGGGGGATTTCCCCTTACCGATAAACTCATCTTT. Its translation is CALGPPPFPPGGFPLTDKLIF.

This clone was seen only a few times. Given a far larger clone just one base away, this is likely a sequencing read error. The chain joins TRDV1 to TRDJ3; 12 positions agree with TRDD3. Germline trimming cut 6 bases from V and 0 bases from J; bases unmatched to any gene: 12. The CDR3 covers 21 residues. Germline V CDR1 and CDR2: TSWWSYY, QGS. The CDR3 spells CALGSTGGYTSSSWDTRQMFF. The CDR3 region has the DNA TGTGCTCTTGGTAGTACTGGGGGATACACCTCTAGCTCCTGGGACACCCGACAGATGTTTTTC.

This clone appeared a few times. A read error likely explains this, since a far larger clone differs by one base. The sample contains more than one DNA sequence encoding this CDR3. V usage is TRDV3 and J usage is TRDJ1, with TRDD2 matching over 9 bases. The germline V gene has CDR1 TVYSNPD and CDR2 GDNSRS (reference sequence). The CDR3 is 20 amino acids. The CDR3 DNA reads as TGTGCCTCGTTCGGCCTTCCTACGAGTCTGGCGGGGTTTGACACAGATAAACTCATCTTT. Encoded protein: CASFGLPTSLAGFDTDKLIF.

This clone has more than one count but fewer than ten. A much bigger clone sits one base away, suggesting this may be a read error. Within the sample, other DNA sequences also encode this same CDR3. V gene TRDV1 combines with J gene TRDJ1; 13 nucleotides agree with TRDD3. Germline V gives CDR1 TSWWSYY, CDR2 QGS. The CDR3 covers 21 residues. CDR3: CALGPPRVLLGDTSYTDKLIF. CDR3 coding DNA: TGTGCTCTTGGACCCCCGAGGGTCTTACTGGGGGATACGTCGTACACTGATAAACTCATCTTT.

This clone has only a few counts. Possible read error: a much larger clone is one base away. This CDR3 is also generated by other DNA sequences in the sample. The V gene is TRDV3, the J gene TRDJ1, with TRDD3 as a possible D gene (5 bases). The CDR3 extends over 14 amino acids. With 0 bases removed from V and 5 bases from J, the gap between germline ends came to 16 bases. The V gene's germline CDR1 is TVYSNPD and CDR2 GDNSRS (reference sequence). The CDR3 sequence is CAFSLGGLADKLIF. In DNA, the CDR3 is TGTGCCTTTAGCTTAGGGGGGTTAGCTGATAAACTCATCTTT.

For this clone: The protein that TCRdb holds for this DNA derives from a much larger clone and differs from the translated DNA at residue 20, which likely indicates a read error; the protein shown here is translated from the DNA. This chain connects TRDV1 to TRDJ1; 9 bases line up with TRDD3. Germline values: CDR1 TSWWSYY, CDR2 QGS. CDR3 length: 22 residues. The CDR3 DNA reads as TGTGCTCTTGGGGAACACGCTCCTAGATGGGGGATAACCCTTTGGTACACCGATAAACCCATCTTT. This gives the protein CALGEHAPRWGITLWYTDKPIF.

Note on this clone: Translating this DNA gives a protein that differs at residue 7 from the TCRdb one, which belongs to a much larger clone; a read error is likely, and the protein shown is this translation. The chain has TRDV2 and TRDJ3; D ambiguous. The CDR3 has 15 amino acids. Germline lookup yields CDR1 GEAIGNYY and CDR2 EKD. V lost 0 bases to trimming and J lost 8 bases, with 10 bases between them. The CDR3 bases are TGTGCCTGTGACACCGGGGCGCCCAACACCCGACAGATGTTTTTC. This encodes CACDTGAPNTRQMFF.

This clone showed up just a few times. One base separates it from a far larger clone, so it is likely a read error. The V and J genes are TRDV1 and TRDJ1, with 13 bases that match TRDD3. Germline CDR1 is TSWWSYY and CDR2 is QGS. The CDR3 sequence is 23 residues long. J was trimmed by 4 bases and V by 0 bases; bases with no gene match: 23. CDR3 sequence reads: CALGELGLPTGGYAWPRSDKLIF. DNA of the CDR3: TGTGCTCTTGGGGAACTAGGCCTTCCTACTGGGGGATACGCCTGGCCGCGCAGCGATAAACTCATCTTT.

Details on this clone: This likely traces to a read error, being one base from a far larger clone. Other DNA sequences within the sample encode an identical CDR3. The chain recombines TRDV1 with TRDJ1, with D possibly being TRDD3 (6 bases). Germline lookup yields CDR1 TSWWSYY and CDR2 QGS. The length of the CDR3 is 21 residues. CDR3 sequence (DNA): TGTGCTCTTGGGGAATCTCCCTACGACCCCTTATGGGGGGACGACACAGATAAACTCATCTTT. This sequence encodes CALGESPYDPLWGDDTDKLIF.

This clone is termed large. The sample has other DNA sequences that encode this CDR3 too. The chain recombines TRDV1 with TRDJ1; TRDD2 is a possible D gene (6 bases). CDR3 length: 20 amino acids. Germline V lookup: CDR1 TSWWSYY, CDR2 QGS. Trimming stripped 4 bases from V and 0 bases from J, with 27 bases between. The CDR3 region has the DNA TGTGCTCTTGGGGCTCCGTTCTCTCCTACCCATACACCGTACACCGATAAACTCATCTTT. Translating gives CALGAPFSPTHTPYTDKLIF.

Sample share makes this clone large. In the same sample, other DNA sequences code for this CDR3. The chain has TRDV1 and TRDJ1, with TRDD2 as a possible D gene (8 bases). The CDR3 length is 23 residues. Germline V gives CDR1 TSWWSYY, CDR2 QGS. V was clipped by 4 bases and J by 3 bases, with 39 bases between them. This CDR3 reads CALGGLTTSYDLLGPGVSDKLIF. Written as DNA, the CDR3 is TGTGCTCTTGGGGGCCTGACTACTTCCTACGACCTACTGGGGCCGGGCGTCTCCGATAAACTCATCTTT.

The sample holds a few counts of this clone. It is likely a read error: a sequence one base away is far more abundant. The identical CDR3 is also encoded by other nucleotide sequences in the sample. The J gene is TRDJ1, the V gene TRDV1, with 11 bases fitting TRDD3. There are 25 residues in the CDR3. Germline-derived CDR1 and CDR2 are TSWWSYY and QGS. The CDR3 bases are TGTGCGCTTGGGGAATCCCCCATCCTTCTTCCCCTCCGAGGACTTGGGGGATACGGTACCGATAAACTCATCTTT. It codes for CALGESPILLPLRGLGGYGTDKLIF.

In this sample, this clone is large. This rearrangement joins TRDV1 to TRDJ2, with TRDD3 identical over 10 bases. The J segment lost 4 bases and the V segment lost 0 bases, leaving 11 bases of the junction unmatched. CDR3 length: 19 amino acids. Germline values: CDR1 TSWWSYY, CDR2 QGS. CDR3 loop: CALGELEAYWGIQTAQLFF. Written as DNA, the CDR3 is TGTGCTCTTGGGGAACTAGAAGCGTACTGGGGGATCCAGACAGCACAACTCTTCTTT.

By proportion, this clone is medium-sized (0.01 to 0.1%). Given a much more abundant clone one base away, this may be a read error. This sample includes further DNA sequences coding for the same CDR3. This chain connects TRDV1 to TRDJ1, with TRDD3 identical over 7 bases. The CDR3 is made up of 22 amino acids. In germline, CDR1 is TSWWSYY, CDR2 QGS. The CDR3 here is CALGDVNPHLILGTMYTDKLIF. For the CDR3, the DNA is TGTGCTCTTGGGGACGTTAATCCCCACCTAATACTGGGGACCATGTACACTGATAAACTCATCTTT.

Details on this clone: A much larger clone differs by one base, so this may be a read error. The sample contains more than one DNA sequence encoding this CDR3. The chain has TRDV3 and TRDJ1; D may correspond to TRDD2 or TRDD3 (7 bases each). The CDR3 is made up of 17 amino acids. Germline loops: CDR1 TVYSNPD, CDR2 GDNSRS (reference sequence). CDR3 region: CAFIPTGDPVYTDKLIF. In nucleotides, the CDR3 is TGTGCCTTCATTCCTACGGGGGATCCTGTGTACACTGATAAACTCATCTTT.

To note about this clone: A far larger clone is one base from this, pointing to a likely read error. The same CDR3 also results from other DNA sequences found in this sample. The chain couples TRAV38-2/DV8 to TRDJ1, with D perhaps matching TRDD3 (5 bases). The CDR3 is 18 amino acids. Germline-derived CDR1 and CDR2 are TSESDYY and QEAYKQQN. The CDR3 sequence: CAYRSADPGGLYTDKLIF. CDR3 DNA sequence: TGTGCTTATAGGAGCGCTGACCCCGGGGGCCTGTACACTGATAAACTCATCTTT.

The rearrangement joins TRDV1 to TRDJ3; 9 bases are a match to TRDD3. The germline gives CDR1 TSWWSYY, CDR2 QGS. This CDR3 contains 23 residues. Trimming removed 2 bases from V and 0 bases from J; junction bases left unmatched: 17. CDR3 sequence: CALGEGAFPRGGGYSWDTRQMFF. The CDR3 bases are TGTGCTCTTGGGGAAGGGGCCTTCCCCCGTGGTGGGGGATACTCCTGGGACACCCGACAGATGTTTTTC.

This clone was observed a handful of times. This may arise from a read error, as a much more abundant clone is one base away. V gene TRDV1 combines with J gene TRDJ1, with TRDD3 identical over 7 bases. The CDR3 has 19 residues. Germline V gene lookup returns CDR1 TSWWSYY and CDR2 QGS. The V and J ends lost 3 bases and 4 bases, in that order; junction bases with no gene match: 20. The CDR3 region is CALGDTPKFGDKERDKLIF. CDR3 nucleotide sequence: TGTGCTCTTGGGGACACCCCAAAGTTTGGGGATAAGGAACGCGATAAACTCATCTTT.